This T cell receptor beta chain was identified during a study of molecular identifiers for immune sequencing clone quantification. CD8+CD4-CCR7+CD45RA+ cells were sorted as naive CD8 T cells. Bulk TCR libraries used previously described methods and listed TCR primers. One entry per CDR3 protein results from TCRdb running MiXCR on the PCR reads. The table records some 650,000 distinct CDR3 sequences, just under 20% of them present only once. Germline V gene lookup returns CDR1 MNHEY and CDR2 SVGEGT. V lost 8 bases and J lost 3, with 17 bases in between. This CDR3 contains 15 residues. Whole-study results and caveats: Clones carrying above 20 RNA copies accounted for over 98% of effector molecules, under 1% in naive cells. Single-cell amounts of spiked Jurkat TCR RNA were reportedly detectable among about a million naive cells.

This clonotype was detected a few times. Its antigen remains unidentified. The sequencing input was naive CD8+ T cells from blood, with Jurkat cell RNA spiked in. Described subset: FACS-sorted CD8+CD4-CCR7+CD45RA+ naive T cells. This clonotype was sampled from a human donor in good health. Some libraries in this study had Jurkat cell RNA spiked in. The rearrangement joins TRBV6-2 or TRBV6-3 to TRBJ1-5; no clear D gene. CDR3 DNA: TGTGCCAGCGGAGATTTGGCCCAATACAATCAGCCCCAGCATTTT. Protein sequence: CASGDLAQYNQPQHF.